These T cell receptor beta chains were read from a single sample in a study of T cells in Graves' hyperthyroidism and ophthalmopathy. TCRdb analysed the multiplex PCR reads with MiXCR anew, one entry per CDR3 protein. The table shows approximately 600,000 distinct CDR3 sequences, with 15% to 20% occurring only once. Source material: blood. The source is a woman in her twenties or thirties with Graves' hyperthyroidism. Each CDR3 is given with its conserved first and last residue. The D gene is left open where the match is weak.

v_gene	d_gene	CDR3aa
TRBV6-1	TRBD2	CASSGGPSGRQETQYF
TRBV28	-	CASSLSGANYGYTF
TRBV7-2	TRBD1	CASSSQGVGSGNTIYF
TRBV7-2	-	CASSSSPGHSYEQYF
TRBV28	-	CASSLGRTYCEQYF
TRBV28	-	CASSLPTYNEQFF
TRBV2	TRBD2	CASSAGTSGTKQYF
TRBV15	TRBD2	CATSRAQLAGYNEQFF
TRBV10-3	-	CAISSASGQRYQETQYF
TRBV5-1	TRBD1	CASSPWGQESSYNSPLHF
TRBV6-2/TRBV6-3	TRBD2	CASSYSVAGGPNNEQFF
TRBV29-1	TRBD1	CSVTPGQGAREQYF
TRBV9	-	CASSPHRVHNIQYF
TRBV30	-	CAWNRGSGGEAFF
TRBV12-3/TRBV12-4	-	CASSLDLRGLDTEAFF
TRBV6-1	TRBD1	CASSFTGGFGYTF
TRBV18	TRBD1	CASSPQGQNYGYTF
TRBV7-9	TRBD2	CASSPGREATDTQYF
TRBV2	TRBD2	CASSVVAGGGKQETQYF
TRBV3-1	-	CASSQDLDYNEQFF
TRBV7-6	-	CASSFFGGDTQYF
TRBV20-1	-	CSAPGTGRSNEKLFF
TRBV10-1	-	CASSGYSMGEQYF
TRBV6-1	TRBD2	CASRHSGASSYNEQFF
TRBV6-1	-	CASSSDKTSNQPQHF
TRBV27	TRBD1	CASSSRRDRGYGYTF
TRBV11-2	-	CASSQAVADTQYF
TRBV11-2	TRBD2	CASSLAVYDNEQFF
TRBV9	-	CASSANTRTYEQYF
TRBV28	-	CASRRPPGGYTF
TRBV27	TRBD1	CASSLAGGLYGYTF
TRBV20-1	-	CSAPGAIEAFF
TRBV19	TRBD2	CASSMGGTYNEQFF